What follows are 12 T cell receptor beta chains derived from one specimen sequenced in a study of blood T cell repertoires in COVID-19. This table comes from immunoSEQ multiplex PCR, and its TCRdb copy is limited to in-frame clones, with some not included. The table has fewer than 200,000 clones, 80% to 90% seen once. Material for sequencing was peripheral blood. The receptors were sampled from a young man who had recovered from COVID-19.

The V call is TRBV6-4, the J call TRBJ2-1, with TRBD1 matching 11 bases. The length of the CDR3 is 14 residues. Looked up from germline, CDR1 is MRHNA and CDR2 is SNTAGT. The trim removed 6 bases at V and 15 bases at J, leaving 13 bases unmatched. The chain's CDR3 is CASSPSPGQGVAFF. The DNA of the CDR3 is TGTGCCAGCAGCCCCTCGCCGGGACAGGGGGTCGCGTTCTTC.

The gene calls are TRBV5-1 and TRBJ2-2; 14 bases match TRBD2. Unmatched junction bases numbered 9, after V lost 4 bases and J lost 7 bases. This CDR3 has 17 amino acids. Germline assignment: CDR1 SGHRS and CDR2 YFSETQ. The CDR3, as DNA: TGCGCCAGCAGCCCTGGGACTAGCGGGAGTTATAGCGGGGAGCTGTTTTTT. Its protein product is CASSPGTSGSYSGELFF. The complete variable domain, with remaining parts taken from reference TRBV5-1 and TRBJ2-2, reads KAGVTQTPRYLIKTRGQQVTLSCSPISGHRSVSWYQQTPGQGLQFLFEYFSETQRNKGNFPGRFSGRQFSNSRSEMNVSTLELGDSALYLCASSPGTSGSYSGELFFGEGSRLTVL.

CDR3: CATGLAGGLQETQYF. CDR3 coding DNA: TGTGCCACGGGGCTAGCGGGAGGGCTCCAAGAGACCCAGTACTTC. The chain joins TRBV10-3 to TRBJ2-5; 12 positions agree with TRBD2. V lost 10 bases and J lost 1; bases outside the gene matches: 7. There are 15 residues in the CDR3. In germline, CDR1 is ENHRY, CDR2 SYGVKD.

This clone was seen only a few times. The chain has TRBV30 and TRBJ2-5; TRBD1 might be the D (5 bases). The CDR3 contains 14 residues. Germline V gene sequence: CDR1 GTSNPN, CDR2 SVGIG (reference sequence). Trimming stripped 4 bases from V and 5 bases from J, with 17 bases between. The CDR3 reads CAWKRQSAGETQYF. The CDR3 DNA reads TGTGCCTGGAAAAGACAGTCGGCAGGGGAGACCCAGTACTTC.

The chain employs TRBV19 and TRBJ2-7, with 11 bases that match TRBD2. V gave up 0 bases and J gave up 5 bases; unmatched junction bases: 3. CDR1 is LNHDA, CDR2 SQIVND, per germline (reference sequence). The CDR3 is made up of 15 amino acids. The CDR3 region has the DNA TGTGCCAGTAGTATAGAAACTAGCGGGAGTAACGAGCAGTACTTC. This translates into CASSIETSGSNEQYF.

This clone is a singleton in its sample. The chain carries TRBV7-9 and TRBJ2-3; weak D call: TRBD2 (5 bases). V shed 5 bases and J shed 2 bases, with 14 bases lying between them. From germline, CDR1 is SEHNR and CDR2 FQNEAQ (reference sequence). The CDR3 consists of 15 residues. The CDR3 region has the DNA TGTGCCAGCAGCCCAAGAGCGGACCTCACAGATACGCAGTATTTT. It translates to CASSPRADLTDTQYF.

The rearrangement joins TRBV28 to TRBJ2-5; weak D call: TRBD2 (6 bases). The CDR3 contains 14 residues. Germline CDR1 MDHEN, CDR2 SYDVKM. V gave up 8 bases and J gave up 5 bases, with 18 bases separating them. The CDR3 DNA reads TGTGCCAGCGGCTTGGGGGGAGGCGGGGAGACCCAGTACTTC. It specifies CASGLGGGGETQYF. The full variable domain, completed using reference TRBV28 and TRBJ2-5, is DVKVTQSSRYLVKRTGEKVFLECVQDMDHENMFWYRQDPGLGLRLIYFSYDVKMKEKGDIPEGYSVSREKKERFSLILESASTNQTSMYLCASGLGGGGETQYFGPGTRLLVL.

CDR3 sequence reads: CASPTRENTGELFF. The CDR3 DNA reads as TGCGCCAGCCCTACTAGGGAGAACACCGGGGAGCTGTTTTTT. The chain employs TRBV5-1 and TRBJ2-2; maybe TRBD2 (5 bases). CDR1 and CDR2 from the germline V gene are SGHRS and YFSETQ. This CDR3 has 14 amino acids. V lost 7 bases and J lost 1, with 11 bases in between. Full variable domain (missing parts from reference TRBV5-1 and TRBJ2-2): KAGVTQTPRYLIKTRGQQVTLSCSPISGHRSVSWYQQTPGQGLQFLFEYFSETQRNKGNFPGRFSGRQFSNSRSEMNVSTLELGDSALYLCASPTRENTGELFFGEGSRLTVL.

This clone was found a few times. The chain carries TRBV2 and TRBJ1-2, with 10 positions matching TRBD1. This CDR3 comprises 15 residues. Germline V gene lookup returns CDR1 SNHLY and CDR2 FYNNEI. The J segment lost 0 bases and the V segment lost 6 bases, leaving 4 bases of the junction unmatched. The CDR3 bases are TGTGCCAGCAGCAGGGACAGGGGAGCTAACTATGGCTACACCTTC. It is translated as CASSRDRGANYGYTF.

This clone occurred once. V and J are TRBV28 and TRBJ2-7; 9 bases fit TRBD2. The CDR3 is 14 residues long. Germline values: CDR1 MDHEN, CDR2 SYDVKM. The trim removed 7 bases at V and 0 bases at J, leaving 4 bases unmatched. CDR3 nucleotides: TGTGCCAGCACTAGCGGGGCGAGCTCCTACGAGCAGTACTTC. This encodes CASTSGASSYEQYF.

The rearrangement uses TRBV2 and TRBJ1-5; 7 bases align to TRBD1. The V and J ends lost 6 bases and 5 bases, in that order; junction bases with no gene match: 7. The CDR3 runs 14 residues. Germline V gene lookup returns CDR1 SNHLY and CDR2 FYNNEI. CDR3 sequence (DNA): TGTGCCAGCAGGTACCCTGGACAGGATCAGCCCCAGCATTTT. Translation: CASRYPGQDQPQHF.

Only one count was recorded for this clone. The chain has TRBV5-6 and TRBJ1-1, with D tentatively TRBD1 (5 bases). CDR1 is SGHDT, CDR2 YYEEEE, per germline. The CDR3 is 15 residues long. Trimming stripped 7 bases from V and 0 bases from J, with 16 bases between. The CDR3 DNA reads TGTGCCAGCGTGACTTGGGGCAGGGTGAACACTGAAGCTTTCTTT. It is translated as CASVTWGRVNTEAFF.